This T cell receptor beta chain is drawn from a study of blood T cell repertoires in COVID-19. The wider study: Acute and convalescent COVID-19 specimens originated in the United States, Italy and Spain.

This clone was observed a single time. TCRdb's copy holds only in-frame clones and misses some; the assay was immunoSEQ multiplex PCR. This sample has 130,000 to 150,000 clones; roughly 77% occur once, and the top ten carry around 4%. Germline V gene lookup returns CDR1 LGHNA and CDR2 YNFKEQ. The CDR3 runs 21 residues. Germline trimming cut 0 bases from V and 5 bases from J; bases unmatched to any gene: 19. Sample: peripheral blood. This TCR was recovered from a man in his 60s with acute or convalescent COVID-19. This chain links TRBV4-2 with TRBJ2-1, with TRBD2 identical over 10 bases. DNA of the CDR3: TGTGCCAGCAGCCAAGAAGGGCCAAGCGGGAGGGCCTCTTCCCGTCACAATGAGCAGTTCTTC. Encoded protein: CASSQEGPSGRASSRHNEQFF.